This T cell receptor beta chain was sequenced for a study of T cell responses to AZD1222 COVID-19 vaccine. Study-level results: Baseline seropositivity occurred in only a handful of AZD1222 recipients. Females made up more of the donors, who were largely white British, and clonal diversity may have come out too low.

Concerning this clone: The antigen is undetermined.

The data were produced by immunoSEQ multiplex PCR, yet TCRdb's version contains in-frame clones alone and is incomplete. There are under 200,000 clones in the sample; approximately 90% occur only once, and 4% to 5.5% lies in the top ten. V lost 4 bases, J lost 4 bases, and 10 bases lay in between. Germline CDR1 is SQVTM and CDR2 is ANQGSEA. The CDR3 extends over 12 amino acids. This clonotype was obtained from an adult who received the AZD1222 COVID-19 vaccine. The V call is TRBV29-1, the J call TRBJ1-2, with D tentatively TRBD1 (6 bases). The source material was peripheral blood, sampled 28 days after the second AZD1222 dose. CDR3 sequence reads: CSVATGFYGYTF. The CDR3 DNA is TGCAGCGTTGCGACAGGTTTCTATGGCTACACCTTC. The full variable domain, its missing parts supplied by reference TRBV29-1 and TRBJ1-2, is SAVISQKPSRDICQRGTSLTIQCQVDSQVTMMFWYRQQPGQSLTLIATANQGSEATYESGFVIDKFPISRPNLTFSTLTVSNMSPEDSSIYLCSVATGFYGYTFGSGTRLTVV.